The sequence of this T cell receptor beta chain was determined in a study of graft-versus-host responses after intestinal transplantation. As for the study in general: Recipients were all induced with anti-thymocyte globulin, then given tacrolimus and steroids for around three years.

The data were produced by immunoSEQ multiplex PCR, yet TCRdb's version contains in-frame clones alone and is incomplete. The table shows approximately 90,000 clones, with approximately 78% occurring only once. In the case of this clone: Its antigen is not known.

Germline V CDR1 and CDR2: SQVTM, ANQGSEA. Trimming removed 7 bases at V and 3 bases at J, with 5 bases between. The CDR3 loop spans 10 amino acids. This chain links TRBV29-1 with TRBJ2-3; D unresolved. The material was unstimulated CD4+ T cells sorted from spleen or lymph node cells, obtained before intestinal transplant. The clonotype comes from a human donor who received an intestinal transplant. The CDR3, as DNA: TGCAGCGCCTATACAGATACGCAGTATTTT. Translating gives CSAYTDTQYF.